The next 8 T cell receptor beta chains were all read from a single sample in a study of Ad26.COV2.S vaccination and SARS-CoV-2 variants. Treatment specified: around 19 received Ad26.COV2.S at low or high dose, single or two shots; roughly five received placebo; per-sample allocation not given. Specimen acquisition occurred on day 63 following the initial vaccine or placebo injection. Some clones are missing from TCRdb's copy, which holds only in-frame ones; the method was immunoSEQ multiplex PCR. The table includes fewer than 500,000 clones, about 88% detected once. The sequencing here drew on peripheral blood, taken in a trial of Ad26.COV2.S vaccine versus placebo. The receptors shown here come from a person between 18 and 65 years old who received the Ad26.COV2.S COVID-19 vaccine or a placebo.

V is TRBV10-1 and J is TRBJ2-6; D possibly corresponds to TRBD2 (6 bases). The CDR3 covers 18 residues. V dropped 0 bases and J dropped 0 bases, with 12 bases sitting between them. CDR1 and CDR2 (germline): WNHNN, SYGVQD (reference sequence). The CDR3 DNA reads TGCGCCAGCAGTGAGTCGGAGGGACGACTCTCTGGGGCCAACGTCCTGACTTTC. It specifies CASSESEGRLSGANVLTF.

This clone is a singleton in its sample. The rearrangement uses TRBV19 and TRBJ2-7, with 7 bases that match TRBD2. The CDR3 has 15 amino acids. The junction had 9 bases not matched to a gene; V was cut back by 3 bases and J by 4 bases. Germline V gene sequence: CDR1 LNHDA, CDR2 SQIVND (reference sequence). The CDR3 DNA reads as TGTGCCAGTAGTATGGGACCGGGACTAAATTACGAGCAGTACGTC. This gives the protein CASSMGPGLNYEQYV.

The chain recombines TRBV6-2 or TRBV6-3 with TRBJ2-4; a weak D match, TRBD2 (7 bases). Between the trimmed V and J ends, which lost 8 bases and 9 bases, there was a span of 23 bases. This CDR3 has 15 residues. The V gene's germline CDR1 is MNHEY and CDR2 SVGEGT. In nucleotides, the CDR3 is TGTGCCAGCTGCCCAACAGGGCAGGGAGGGGGCATTCAGTACTTC. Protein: CASCPTGQGGGIQYF.

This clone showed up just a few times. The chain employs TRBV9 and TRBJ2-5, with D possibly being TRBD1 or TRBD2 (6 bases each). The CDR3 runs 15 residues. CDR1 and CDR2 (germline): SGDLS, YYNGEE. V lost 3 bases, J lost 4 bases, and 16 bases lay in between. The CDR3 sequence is CASSGDTGGRETQYF. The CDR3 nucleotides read TGTGCCAGCAGCGGGGACACTGGGGGGCGAGAGACCCAGTACTTC.

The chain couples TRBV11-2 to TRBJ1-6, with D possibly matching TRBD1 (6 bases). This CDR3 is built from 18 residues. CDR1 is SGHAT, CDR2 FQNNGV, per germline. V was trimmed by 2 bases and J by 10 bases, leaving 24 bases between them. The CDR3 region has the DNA TGTGCCAGCAGCTTATCCAGGGGCCTCTCCCTGGACTCGTCACCCCTCCACTTT. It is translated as CASSLSRGLSLDSSPLHF. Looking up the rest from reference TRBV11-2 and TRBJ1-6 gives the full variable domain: EAGVAQSPRYKIIEKRQSVAFWCNPISGHATLYWYQQILGQGPKLLIQFQNNGVVDDSQLPKDRFSAERLKGVDSTLKIQPAKLEDSAVYLCASSLSRGLSLDSSPLHFGNGTRLTVT.

As DNA, the CDR3 is TGTGCCAGCAGCACCTTCACCGGGGAGCTGTTTTTT. Translating it yields CASSTFTGELFF. V gene TRBV11-2 combines with J gene TRBJ2-2; D is ambiguous. Germline V gene data show CDR1 as SGHAT and CDR2 as FQNNGV. V lost 5 bases and J 4 bases, leaving 5 bases between the germline ends. This CDR3 is 12 amino acids long.

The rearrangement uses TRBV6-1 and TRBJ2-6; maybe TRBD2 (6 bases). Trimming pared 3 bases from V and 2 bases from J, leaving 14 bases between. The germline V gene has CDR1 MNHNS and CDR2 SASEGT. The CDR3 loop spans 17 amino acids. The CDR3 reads CASSEVVGGTGANVLTF. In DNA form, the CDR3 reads TGTGCCAGCAGTGAGGTTGTTGGAGGGACTGGGGCCAACGTCCTGACTTTC.

The CDR3 DNA sequence: TGTGCCTGTTACGGATCCCGGACAGGGGTCGGCTACACCTTC. The encoded protein is CACYGSRTGVGYTF. This chain connects TRBV30 to TRBJ1-2, with 9 bases identical to TRBD1. Germline assignment: CDR1 GTSNPN and CDR2 SVGIG (reference sequence). There are 14 residues in the CDR3. J gave up 8 bases and V 6 bases, and 13 bases lay outside the gene matches.